This T cell receptor beta chain originates from a study of breast tumors, draining lymph nodes, adjacent tissues. Overall study results and limits: Tumors had less TCR diversity than lymph nodes, more than nontumor tissue. Luminal-like breast cancer showed significantly greater tumor-nontumor repertoire similarity than basal-like breast cancer did. Most tumor T cells seemingly derive from lymph node, then expand in tumor. That most tumor T cells come from lymph nodes remained unproven.

Breast cancer patients provided tissue from their axillary draining lymph nodes. TCRdb re-called the multiplex PCR reads through MiXCR, storing one row per CDR3 protein. Here the sample spans 200,000 or so distinct CDR3 sequences, about 32% being singletons. This clonotype was recorded at least ten times. Its antigen remains unknown. The V gene end was trimmed by 5 bases and the J gene end by 5 bases; junction bases not matched to a gene: 5. This CDR3 is built from 14 residues. CDR1 is SGHVS, CDR2 FQNEAQ, per germline. The receptor's source is a female donor with breast cancer. Some clones in this sample may be carry-over from other donors' samples. Sequencing was carried out using axillary lymph node tissue. V usage is TRBV7-8 and J usage is TRBJ1-5, with 8 bases that match TRBD1. In DNA, the CDR3 is TGTGCCAGCAGCCAACAGGGGGTCGATCAGCCCCAGCATTTT. Translating it yields CASSQQGVDQPQHF.